A single sample gave rise to the 25 T cell receptor beta chains below, sequenced in a study of blood T cell repertoires in COVID-19. Assay: immunoSEQ multiplex PCR; the TCRdb copy retains only in-frame clones and omits some. The sample contains around 200,000 clones, around 81% of which appear only once. The sample was PBMCs or T cells enriched from blood (not recorded which). These receptors all stem from a woman in her 40s with acute COVID-19.

The chain has TRBV28 and TRBJ2-7; TRBD1 matches at 7 bases. J gave up 3 bases and V 6 bases, and 8 bases lay outside the gene matches. Per germline, CDR1 MDHEN and CDR2 SYDVKM. This CDR3 is 14 amino acids long. The DNA of the CDR3 is TGTGCCAGCAGGGGATCAGGGGGAAGCTACGAGCAGTACTTC. Protein sequence: CASRGSGGSYEQYF.

The genes are TRBV6-6 and TRBJ1-3; 11 bases are a match to TRBD1. The CDR3 extends over 18 amino acids. The V gene's germline CDR1 is MNHNY and CDR2 SVGAGI (reference sequence). The V gene end was trimmed by 5 bases and the J gene end by 2 bases; junction bases not matched to a gene: 11. The CDR3 sequence: CASSPPGQGAFTGNTIYF. The CDR3 coding sequence is TGTGCCAGCAGTCCCCCCGGACAGGGGGCTTTCACTGGAAACACCATATATTTT.

The chain couples TRBV5-8 to TRBJ2-3; a weak D match, TRBD2 (7 bases). Trimming removed 0 bases from V and 3 bases from J, with 11 bases in between. CDR1 and CDR2 (germline): SGHTS, YDEGEE. The CDR3 is 15 residues long. The CDR3 bases are TGTGCCAGCAGCTTGGAGGGGGGGGTAACAGATACGCAGTATTTT. Encoded protein: CASSLEGGVTDTQYF. Full variable domain (remainder filled in from reference TRBV5-8 and TRBJ2-3): EAGVTQSPTHLIKTRGQQATLRCSPISGHTSVYWYQQALGLGLQFLLWYDEGEERNRGNFPPRFSGRQFPNYSSELNVNALELEDSALYLCASSLEGGVTDTQYFGPGTRLTVL.

This chain links TRBV30 with TRBJ1-5; 8 positions agree with TRBD1. The V gene's germline CDR1 is GTSNPN and CDR2 SVGIG (reference sequence). Losses at the gene ends were 5 bases for V and 7 bases for J; bases not matched to a gene: 7. The CDR3 is made up of 13 amino acids. The CDR3 coding sequence is TGTGCCTGGTCAGACAGGGGATCCCAGCCCCAGCATTTT. This sequence encodes CAWSDRGSQPQHF. Drawing the rest from reference TRBV30 and TRBJ1-5, the complete variable domain is SQTIHQWPATLVQPVGSPLSLECTVEGTSNPNLYWYRQAAGRGLQLLFYSVGIGQISSEVPQNLSASRPQDRQFILSSKKLLLSDSGFYLCAWSDRGSQPQHFGDGTRLSIL.

The chain joins TRBV19 to TRBJ1-2; 7 bases match TRBD1. After removal of 9 bases from V and 0 bases from J, the junction contained 13 bases not matched to a gene. CDR3 length: 16 residues. Germline V CDR1 and CDR2: LNHDA, SQIVND (reference sequence). CDR3 residues: CASRAPGTAPNYGYTF. In DNA form, the CDR3 reads TGTGCCAGCAGAGCCCCCGGGACAGCCCCTAACTATGGCTACACCTTC.

The chain recombines TRBV11-2 with TRBJ1-2; possible D gene TRBD1, 5 bases. Germline lookup yields CDR1 SGHAT and CDR2 FQNNGV. This CDR3 is built from 13 residues. V lost 5 bases to trimming and J lost 2 bases, with 9 bases between them. CDR3 sequence: CASSDRKNYGYTF. As DNA, the CDR3 is TGTGCCAGCAGCGACAGAAAAAACTATGGCTACACCTTC. Variable domain in full (rest from reference TRBV11-2 and TRBJ1-2): EAGVAQSPRYKIIEKRQSVAFWCNPISGHATLYWYQQILGQGPKLLIQFQNNGVVDDSQLPKDRFSAERLKGVDSTLKIQPAKLEDSAVYLCASSDRKNYGYTFGSGTRLTVV.

This clone was counted a single time. This chain connects TRBV29-1 to TRBJ1-1; no clear D gene. This CDR3 is 12 amino acids long. Trimming took off 3 bases at V and 4 bases at J, with 9 bases between the two ends. Germline CDR1 reads SQVTM; CDR2 reads ANQGSEA. The CDR3 DNA is TGCAGCGTTGACAAATCTACCACTGAAGCTTTCTTT. Translated: CSVDKSTTEAFF.

V is TRBV7-9 and J is TRBJ2-1, with 11 bases matching TRBD1. This CDR3 spans 13 amino acids. Germline CDR1 is SEHNR and CDR2 is FQNEAQ (reference sequence). V was pared by 10 bases and J by 8 bases, with 7 bases of the junction left unmatched. CDR3 coding DNA: TGTGCCACAGGACAGGGGGCTGGGTATGAGCAGTTCTTC. This sequence encodes CATGQGAGYEQFF.

This clone was seen more than once but under ten times. This rearrangement joins TRBV18 to TRBJ2-7; 8 bases are a match to TRBD1. V lost 8 bases and J lost 2; bases outside the gene matches: 11. This CDR3 contains 15 residues. CDR1 and CDR2 from the germline V gene are KGHSH and LQKENI. DNA of the CDR3: TGTGCCAGCCCCGACAGGGGCGAACACACCTACGAGCAGTACTTC. Amino acid sequence: CASPDRGEHTYEQYF.

The chain combines TRBV29-1 with TRBJ2-7, with TRBD1 matching 10 bases. This CDR3 comprises 12 residues. The germline CDR1 and CDR2 sequences are SQVTM and ANQGSEA. V shed 7 bases and J 4 bases; nucleotides not matched to a gene: 4. DNA of the CDR3: TGCAGCGCCGGGGGACAGGGGTACGAGCAGTACTTC. Amino acids: CSAGGQGYEQYF.

This clone was picked up one time. This chain links TRBV24-1 with TRBJ1-2; D ambiguous. Trimming removed 3 bases from V and 4 bases from J, with 8 bases in between. Germline V CDR1 and CDR2: KGHDR, SFDVKD. This CDR3 region has 13 residues. The CDR3 sequence is CATSDAAVYGYTF. CDR3 DNA sequence: TGTGCCACCAGTGATGCGGCAGTCTATGGCTACACCTTC.

V gene TRBV9 combines with J gene TRBJ2-7; D not resolved. Trimming pared 7 bases from V and 5 bases from J, leaving 22 bases between. From germline, CDR1 is SGDLS and CDR2 YYNGEE. This CDR3 spans 15 amino acids. The CDR3, as DNA: TGTGCCAGCTCCCGGCATGCGGCAGTCCCTAACGAGCAGTACTTC. Protein sequence: CASSRHAAVPNEQYF.

This clone was picked up one time. Different DNA sequences within this sample yield the same CDR3. The J gene is TRBJ2-3, the V gene TRBV5-1, with 9 bases that match TRBD2. Unmatched junction bases numbered 1, after V lost 2 bases and J lost 3 bases. This CDR3 region has 14 residues. Germline V gene sequence: CDR1 SGHRS, CDR2 YFSETQ. The CDR3 is CASSLAGGTDTQYF. The CDR3 DNA is TGCGCCAGCAGCTTAGCGGGAGGAACAGATACGCAGTATTTT.

V gene TRBV29-1 combines with J gene TRBJ2-7; 10 positions match TRBD1. V lost 2 bases, J lost 3 bases, and 7 bases stayed unmatched. The CDR3 is 15 residues long. CDR1 is SQVTM and CDR2 is ANQGSEA in the germline V gene. CDR3 sequence (DNA): TGCAGCGTTGAACTCCGGGACAGGGGTAACTACGAGCAGTACTTC. Translating gives CSVELRDRGNYEQYF.

The sample holds one count of this clone. The chain joins TRBV28 to TRBJ1-6, with 10 bases lining up with TRBD1. Trimming cost V 8 bases and J 9 bases; bases outside gene matches: 7. Germline V gene data show CDR1 as MDHEN and CDR2 as SYDVKM. This CDR3 is built from 14 residues. The CDR3 region has the DNA TGTGCCAGCGGCCTGGGACAGGGGAGTTCACCCCTCCACTTT. It codes for CASGLGQGSSPLHF.

The chain has TRBV7-9 and TRBJ2-7; D uncertain. CDR1 and CDR2 (germline): SEHNR, FQNEAQ (reference sequence). This CDR3 is built from 12 residues. The germline V and J ends were trimmed by 2 bases and 5 bases, with 7 bases remaining between them. CDR3 sequence (DNA): TGTGCCAGCAGCTTAATTTCTAACGAGCAGTACTTC. It is translated as CASSLISNEQYF.

The V gene is TRBV19, the J gene TRBJ1-2; D is undetermined. The CDR3 is 14 residues long. Germline lookup yields CDR1 LNHDA and CDR2 SQIVND (reference sequence). Deletions cut 3 bases from V and 4 bases from J, with 12 bases between. The CDR3 region is CASSISGGSYGYTF. CDR3 sequence (DNA): TGTGCCAGTAGTATTTCAGGCGGGAGCTATGGCTACACCTTC.

This rearrangement joins TRBV7-8 to TRBJ2-3, with 11 positions matching TRBD2. Trimming took 3 bases from V and 3 from J; bases not matched to a gene: 5. Germline V CDR1 and CDR2: SGHVS, FQNEAQ. The CDR3 runs to 16 residues. The DNA for the CDR3 is TGTGCCAGCAGCTTGACGACTAGCGGGGTGACAGATACGCAGTATTTT. It is translated as CASSLTTSGVTDTQYF.

This chain uses TRBV7-3 with TRBJ2-7; 9 nucleotides agree with TRBD2. V lost 1 base and J lost 5; bases outside the gene matches: 3. From germline, CDR1 is SGHTA and CDR2 FQGTGA. The length of the CDR3 is 14 residues. The DNA of the CDR3 is TGTGCCAGCAGCTTAAGCGGGGGGGAAAACGAGCAGTACTTC. Its translation is CASSLSGGENEQYF.

The chain has TRBV7-2 and TRBJ1-5; no firm D call. Trimming stripped 1 base from V and 3 bases from J, with 10 bases between. Germline-derived CDR1 and CDR2 are SGHTA and FQGNSA. The CDR3 extends over 15 amino acids. CDR3 DNA sequence: TGTGCCAGCAGCTTAGAGCGGGGTAACAATCAGCCCCAGCATTTT. The encoded protein is CASSLERGNNQPQHF.

This chain uses TRBV7-3 with TRBJ2-4; 11 nucleotides match TRBD2. The V gene end was trimmed by 3 bases and the J gene end by 4 bases; junction bases not matched to a gene: 5. There are 16 residues in the CDR3. Germline CDR1 SGHTA, CDR2 FQGTGA. The CDR3 sequence: CASSFGLAGGKNIQYF. The CDR3 bases are TGTGCCAGCAGCTTTGGGCTAGCGGGGGGTAAAAACATTCAGTACTTC.

About this clone itself: In the same sample, other DNA sequences code for this CDR3. The chain employs TRBV6-5 and TRBJ2-5, with D maybe TRBD2 (5 bases). The V and J ends lost 0 bases and 5 bases respectively, with 13 bases between them. Germline values: CDR1 MNHEY, CDR2 SVGAGI. This CDR3 has 15 amino acids. This chain's CDR3 is CASSYSGGRGETQYF. The CDR3 coding sequence is TGTGCCAGCAGTTACTCTGGCGGGCGAGGGGAGACCCAGTACTTC.

This clone appeared once. The chain is built from TRBV6-5 and TRBJ1-2; the D gene is possibly TRBD1 (6 bases). Germline V gene data show CDR1 as MNHEY and CDR2 as SVGAGI. The CDR3 covers 14 residues. Trimming removed 7 bases at V and 1 base at J, with 13 bases between. The CDR3 sequence is CASTRGRGNYGYTF. The CDR3, as DNA: TGTGCCAGCACCCGGGGCAGGGGTAACTATGGCTACACCTTC.

The rearrangement joins TRBV5-1 to TRBJ2-3, with 10 positions matching TRBD2. This CDR3 spans 16 amino acids. The J segment lost 3 bases and the V segment lost 3 bases, leaving 7 bases of the junction unmatched. Germline CDR1 and CDR2: SGHRS and YFSETQ. The CDR3 sequence: CASSYPERGGTDTQYF. The CDR3 nucleotides are TGCGCCAGCAGCTACCCAGAGCGGGGGGGAACAGATACGCAGTATTTT.

This clone was recorded many times. The V call is TRBV4-2, the J call TRBJ2-5, with D unresolved. Per the germline V gene, CDR1 is LGHNA and CDR2 is YNFKEQ. V was clipped by 3 bases and J by 0 bases, with 8 bases between them. This CDR3 is 14 amino acids long. CDR3 bases: TGTGCCAGCAGCCAGGCCGAGGACCAAGAGACCCAGTACTTC. Translating it yields CASSQAEDQETQYF.